The TCR beta chain described here comes from a study of blood T cell repertoires in COVID-19. Study in general: T cells, B-cell-depleted T cells, or PBMCs provided the cDNA or gDNA that served as material.

This study enrolled people aged about 18 to 100 from approximately 25 US geographic areas. Generated by immunoSEQ multiplex PCR, the TCRdb table keeps only in-frame clones and is missing some. This sample yields some 200,000 clones, of which 87% are seen a single time; approximately 2.2% belongs to the top ten. After removal of 4 bases from V and 8 bases from J, the junction contained 19 bases not matched to a gene. Per germline, CDR1 SEHNR and CDR2 FQNEAQ (reference sequence). This CDR3 is 17 amino acids long. Many counts were recorded for this clone. The sequence was obtained from a woman aged 25 to 39 who had recovered from COVID-19. The J gene is TRBJ1-2, the V gene TRBV7-9, with 7 bases aligning to TRBD1. The sample comprised PBMCs or T cells enriched from blood (not recorded which). The CDR3 region is CASSYNNRGQKEGGYTF. The CDR3 DNA sequence: TGTGCCAGCAGCTATAATAATCGGGGACAGAAAGAAGGAGGCTACACCTTC.